A selection of T cell receptor beta chains follows, all from one sample in a study of blood T cell repertoires in COVID-19. Clones were read by immunoSEQ multiplex PCR, and TCRdb kept only the in-frame ones, dropping some. Here the sample spans around 110,000 clones, approximately 82% being singletons. Input material: peripheral blood. These receptors originate from a man between 65 and 85 years old with active or convalescent COVID-19. CDR3s include the opening cysteine and the closing phenylalanine or tryptophan. The D gene is left open where the match is weak. A clone size is listed for some rows: how often the clone was seen (once, few, many), or a class if it is expanded.

TRBV2	TRBJ2-2	.	.	TGTGCCAGCAGGCTAGCGTCAGCGAACACCGGGGAGCTGTTTTTT	CASRLASANTGELFF
TRBV6-1	TRBJ1-2	.	.	TGTGCCAGCAGTGAGACAGGCTCCTATGGCTACACCTTC	CASSETGSYGYTF
TRBV6-2/TRBV6-3	TRBJ1-5	.	.	TGTGCCAGCAGTTACCCAGGGGTTAATCAGCCCCAGCATTTT	CASSYPGVNQPQHF
TRBV27	TRBJ1-2	.	TRBD1	TGTGCCAGCAGAACAGGGACAGGGCCCTATGGCTACACCTTC	CASRTGTGPYGYTF
TRBV11-2	TRBJ1-4	.	TRBD1	TGTGCCAGCAAAAAGTGGGGTACAGGGGGACGGGAAAAACTGTTTTTT	CASKKWGTGGREKLFF
TRBV28	TRBJ1-2	.	.	TGTGCCAGCAACCCGGGACACTCTCTCGGCGGGTACACCTTC	CASNPGHSLGGYTF
TRBV6-5	TRBJ1-5	.	.	TGTGCCAGCAGGAGCTATAGCAATCAGCCCCAGCATTTT	CASRSYSNQPQHF
TRBV19	TRBJ1-2	.	TRBD1	TGTGCCAGTAGTTCTGACAGGGGAAGGGCCATTAACTATGGCTACACCTTC	CASSSDRGRAINYGYTF
TRBV7-8	TRBJ2-5	.	TRBD2	TGTGCCAGCAGCTACCCGACTAGCGGCTCTGGGCCCGGGACCCAGTACTTC	CASSYPTSGSGPGTQYF
TRBV11-3	TRBJ2-3	.	.	TGTGCCAGCAGCGCCGGGGGACGCACAGATACGCAGTATTTT	CASSAGGRTDTQYF
TRBV5-1	TRBJ1-6	.	.	TGCGCCAGCAGCTCAGCCGGGATTAATTCACCCCTCCACTTT	CASSSAGINSPLHF
TRBV19	TRBJ1-2	few	.	TGTGCCAGTAGCCGGCGGAACGTCCTGGAAGTAGCTGGCTACACCTTC	CASSRRNVLEVAGYTF
TRBV7-9	TRBJ2-7	.	TRBD2	TGTGCCAGCAGCCCCTTAGCGGGGGGCTCCTACGAGCAGTACTTC	CASSPLAGGSYEQYF
TRBV5-1	TRBJ1-1	.	TRBD1	TGCGCCAGCAGCTTGAGATCAACGACAGGGGGCACTGAAGCTTTCTTT	CASSLRSTTGGTEAFF
TRBV5-4	TRBJ2-5	.	.	TGTGCCAGCAGCTTGACAGGGACAATTCAAGAGACCCAGTACTTC	CASSLTGTIQETQYF
TRBV9	TRBJ2-2	.	.	TGTGCCAGCAGCCCCCGGGGTCACGGCGCCGGGGAGCTGTTTTTT	CASSPRGHGAGELFF
TRBV10-2	TRBJ2-1	.	TRBD2	TGCGCCAGCAGCCCCAAAACTAGCGTATACAATGAGCAGTTCTTC	CASSPKTSVYNEQFF
TRBV6-2/TRBV6-3	TRBJ2-2	.	TRBD1	TGTGCCAGCAGTTACGGACAGGGGGCCCTCACCGGGGAGCTGTTTTTT	CASSYGQGALTGELFF
TRBV5-1	TRBJ2-1	few	.	TGCGCCAGCAGCCCCCCTAGCTTCGATGAGCAGTTCTTC	CASSPPSFDEQFF
TRBV21-1	TRBJ2-7	.	.	TGTGCCAGCAGCAGACAATCACAGGGGGCTGACGAGCAGTACTTC	CASSRQSQGADEQYF
TRBV5-1	TRBJ1-5	.	.	TGCGCCAGCAGCCCAACAGGGCCTAATCAGCCCCAGCATTTT	CASSPTGPNQPQHF
TRBV11-3	TRBJ1-5	.	.	TGTGCCAGCAGCCCAATTGGACAGAACGAAAATAGCAATCAGCCCCAGCATTTT	CASSPIGQNENSNQPQHF
TRBV2	TRBJ2-7	.	TRBD1	TGTGCCAGTACTCGACAGGGAGCCTACGAGCAGTACTTC	CASTRQGAYEQYF
TRBV5-4	TRBJ2-3	.	.	TGTGCCAGCAGCTTGGCCAGCGTCGCTTTAGATACGCAGTATTTT	CASSLASVALDTQYF
TRBV3-1/TRBV3-2	TRBJ1-6	.	TRBD1	TGTGCCAGCAGCCCAGATTCCCGGGACAGAGGGAATTCACCCCTCCACTTT	CASSPDSRDRGNSPLHF
TRBV11-3	TRBJ2-3	.	TRBD2	TGTGCCAGCAGCCCGGGACTAGCGGAAACAGATACGCAGTATTTT	CASSPGLAETDTQYF
TRBV28	TRBJ1-2	.	.	TGTGCCAGCAACCTCCAAGGGGCAACTGGCTACACCTTC	CASNLQGATGYTF
TRBV5-1	TRBJ2-2	.	.	TGCGCCAGCAGCTTCGCGACAGCGAACACCGGGGAGCTGTTTTTT	CASSFATANTGELFF
TRBV18	TRBJ2-2	.	.	TGTGCCAGCTCACGGGGACAATCTGCGGCCTATTTCCGGGAGCTGTTTTTT	CASSRGQSAAYFRELFF
TRBV7-8	TRBJ1-5	.	.	TGTGCCAGCAGCTTAGCCAGTAATAGCAATCAGCCCCAGCATTTT	CASSLASNSNQPQHF
TRBV9	TRBJ1-2	.	TRBD1	TGTGCCAGCAGCGTAGTAGAGACAGGGGTAGGTGGCTACACCTTC	CASSVVETGVGGYTF
TRBV29-1	TRBJ2-1	few	.	TGCAGCGTTGAAGGGCCAGGGTGGGCTGAGCAGTTCTTC	CSVEGPGWAEQFF
TRBV14	TRBJ2-3	.	TRBD2	TGTGCCAGCAGCTCCGTGGGCGGGGGACCTAACACAGATACGCAGTATTTT	CASSSVGGGPNTDTQYF
TRBV4-3	TRBJ1-6	.	.	TGCGCCAGCAGCCCGACAGCTGTCGGTGCAGGGATACATTCACCCCTCCACTTT	CASSPTAVGAGIHSPLHF
TRBV6-2/TRBV6-3	TRBJ2-7	.	.	TGTGCCAGCAGTATGGCAGGGGGGATCCTCGAGCAGTACTTC	CASSMAGGILEQYF
TRBV20-1	TRBJ2-3	.	.	TGCAGTGCTAGTGGAATACTCCGGAGGGCAGATACGCAGTATTTT	CSASGILRRADTQYF
TRBV4-1	TRBJ2-7	.	TRBD1	TGCGCCAGCAGCCAAGGGGGGACAGGGCCCTCCTACGAGCAGTACTTC	CASSQGGTGPSYEQYF
TRBV7-2	TRBJ2-1	.	TRBD2	TGTGCCAGCAGCTTAGATGGGACTAGGGCCCACAATGAGCAGTTCTTC	CASSLDGTRAHNEQFF
TRBV6-5	TRBJ2-7	.	.	TGTGCCAGCAGGGCAAAAAAGGGACTTCCCTACGAGCAGTACTTC	CASRAKKGLPYEQYF
TRBV6-6	TRBJ2-7	.	.	TGTGCCAGCAGCCTTGAGTACGAGCAGTACTTC	CASSLEYEQYF
TRBV7-8	TRBJ2-5	.	.	TGTGCCAGCAGCTTAGCGCCTTGGGGGCCTCCCCCCCGGACCCAGTACTTC	CASSLAPWGPPPRTQYF
TRBV25-1	TRBJ1-5	.	.	TGTGCCAGCAGTCTGGGGCTCCAGCCCCAGCATTTT	CASSLGLQPQHF